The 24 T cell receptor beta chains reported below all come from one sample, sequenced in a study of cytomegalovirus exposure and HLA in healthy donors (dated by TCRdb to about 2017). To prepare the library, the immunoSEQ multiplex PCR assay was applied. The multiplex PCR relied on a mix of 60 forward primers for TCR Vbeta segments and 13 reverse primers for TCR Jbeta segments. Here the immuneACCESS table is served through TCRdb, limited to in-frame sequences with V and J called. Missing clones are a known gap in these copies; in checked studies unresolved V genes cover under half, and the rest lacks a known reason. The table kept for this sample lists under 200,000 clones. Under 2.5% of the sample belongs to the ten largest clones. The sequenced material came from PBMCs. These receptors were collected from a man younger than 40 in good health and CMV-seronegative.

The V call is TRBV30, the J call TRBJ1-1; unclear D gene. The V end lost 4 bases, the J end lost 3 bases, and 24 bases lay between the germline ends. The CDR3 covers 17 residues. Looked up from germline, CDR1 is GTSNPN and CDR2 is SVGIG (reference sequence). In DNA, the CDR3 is TGTGCCTGGAAAGATGGTGGCCTGCGGGTACGGGACACTGAAGCTTTCTTT. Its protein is CAWKDGGLRVRDTEAFF.

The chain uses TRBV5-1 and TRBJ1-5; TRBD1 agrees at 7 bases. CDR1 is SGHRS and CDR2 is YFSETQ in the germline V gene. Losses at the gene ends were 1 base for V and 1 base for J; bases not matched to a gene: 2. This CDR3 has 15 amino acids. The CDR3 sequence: CASSLQGGSNQPQHF. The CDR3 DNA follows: TGCGCCAGCAGCTTGCAGGGGGGCAGCAATCAGCCCCAGCATTTT.

The CDR3 is CASSPASAKLFF. The CDR3 DNA is TGTGCCAGCAGTCCCGCGTCCGCAAAGCTGTTTTTT. This chain joins TRBV28 and TRBJ1-4, with D unclear. In germline, CDR1 is MDHEN, CDR2 SYDVKM. The CDR3 spans 12 residues. V gave up 5 bases and J gave up 14 bases, with 15 bases separating them.

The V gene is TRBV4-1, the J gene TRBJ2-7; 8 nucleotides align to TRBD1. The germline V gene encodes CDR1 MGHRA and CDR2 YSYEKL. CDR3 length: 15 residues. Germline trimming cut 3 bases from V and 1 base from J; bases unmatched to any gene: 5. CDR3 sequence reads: CASSHATGESYEQYF. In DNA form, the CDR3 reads TGCGCCAGCAGCCATGCGACAGGGGAATCCTACGAGCAGTACTTC.

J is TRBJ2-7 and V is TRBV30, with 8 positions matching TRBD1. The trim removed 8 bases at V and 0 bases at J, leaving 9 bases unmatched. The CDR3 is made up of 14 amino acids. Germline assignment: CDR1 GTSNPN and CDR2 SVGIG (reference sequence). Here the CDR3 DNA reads TGTGCCAGGACGGACAGGGCGTTCTCCTACGAGCAGTACTTC. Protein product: CARTDRAFSYEQYF.

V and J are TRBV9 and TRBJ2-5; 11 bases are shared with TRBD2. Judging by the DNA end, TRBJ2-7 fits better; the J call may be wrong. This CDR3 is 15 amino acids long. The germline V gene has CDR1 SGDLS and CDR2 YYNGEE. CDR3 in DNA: TGTGCCAGCAGCCTAGGGCTAGCGGGAGGCTACGAGCAGTACTTC. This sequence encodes CASSLGLAGGYEQYF.

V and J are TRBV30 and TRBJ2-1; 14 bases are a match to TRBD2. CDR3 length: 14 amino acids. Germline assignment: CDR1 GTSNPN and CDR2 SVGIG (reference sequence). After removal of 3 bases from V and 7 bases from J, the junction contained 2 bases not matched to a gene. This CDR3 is CAWSRLAGGNEQFF. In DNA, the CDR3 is TGTGCCTGGAGCCGACTAGCGGGGGGGAATGAGCAGTTCTTC. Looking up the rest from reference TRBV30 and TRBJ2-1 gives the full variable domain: SQTIHQWPATLVQPVGSPLSLECTVEGTSNPNLYWYRQAAGRGLQLLFYSVGIGQISSEVPQNLSASRPQDRQFILSSKKLLLSDSGFYLCAWSRLAGGNEQFFGPGTRLTVL.

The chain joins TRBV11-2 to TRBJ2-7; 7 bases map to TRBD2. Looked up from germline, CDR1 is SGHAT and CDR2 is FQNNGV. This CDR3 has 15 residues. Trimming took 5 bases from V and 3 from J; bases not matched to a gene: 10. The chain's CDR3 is CASSQSSGSRYEQYF. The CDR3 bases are TGTGCCAGCAGCCAGTCTAGCGGCTCCCGCTACGAGCAGTACTTC.

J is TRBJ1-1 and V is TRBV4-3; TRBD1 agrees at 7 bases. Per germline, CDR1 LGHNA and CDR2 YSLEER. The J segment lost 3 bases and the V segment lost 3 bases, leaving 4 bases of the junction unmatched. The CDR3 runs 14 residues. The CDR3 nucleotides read TGCGCCAGCAGCCACGGGACAGCTGACACTGAAGCTTTCTTT. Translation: CASSHGTADTEAFF.

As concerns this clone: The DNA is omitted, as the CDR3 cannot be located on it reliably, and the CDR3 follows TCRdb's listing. The CDR3 loop is CASSSSGGWDTQYF. The V call is TRBV25-1, the J call TRBJ2-3; the table assigns TRBD2, which was not confirmed against the DNA. In germline, CDR1 is MGHDK, CDR2 SYGVNS. The CDR3 has 14 amino acids, counting both end residues.

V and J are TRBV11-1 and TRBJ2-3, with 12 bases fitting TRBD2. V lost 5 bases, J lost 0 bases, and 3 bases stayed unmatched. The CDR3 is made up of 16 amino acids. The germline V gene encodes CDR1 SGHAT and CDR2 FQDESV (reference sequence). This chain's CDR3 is CASSPGTSGSTDTQYF. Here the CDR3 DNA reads TGTGCCAGCAGCCCAGGGACTAGCGGGAGCACAGATACGCAGTATTTT.

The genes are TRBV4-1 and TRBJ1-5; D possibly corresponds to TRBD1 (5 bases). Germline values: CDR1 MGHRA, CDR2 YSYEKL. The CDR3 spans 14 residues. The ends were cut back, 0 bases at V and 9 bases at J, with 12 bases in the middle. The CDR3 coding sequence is TGCGCCAGCAGCCAAGACTCAGGGAATGGGCCCCAGCATTTT. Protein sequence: CASSQDSGNGPQHF.

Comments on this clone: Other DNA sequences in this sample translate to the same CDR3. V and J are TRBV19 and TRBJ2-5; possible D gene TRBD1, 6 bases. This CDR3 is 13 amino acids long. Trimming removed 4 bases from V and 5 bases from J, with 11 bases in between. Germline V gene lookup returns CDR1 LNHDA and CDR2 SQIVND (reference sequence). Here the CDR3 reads CASSRRGGETQYF. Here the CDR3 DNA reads TGTGCCAGTAGTAGACGAGGGGGTGAGACCCAGTACTTC.

CDR3 bases: TGCGCCAGCAGCCCGCTCCAGACAGGGAGGCCCGGGGAGCTGTTTTTT. Translation gives CASSPLQTGRPGELFF. The chain joins TRBV5-1 to TRBJ2-2; perhaps TRBD1 as D (7 bases). Trimming shortened V by 4 bases and J by 6 bases, and 19 bases separated the two germline ends. CDR1 and CDR2 from the germline V gene are SGHRS and YFSETQ. The CDR3 covers 16 residues.

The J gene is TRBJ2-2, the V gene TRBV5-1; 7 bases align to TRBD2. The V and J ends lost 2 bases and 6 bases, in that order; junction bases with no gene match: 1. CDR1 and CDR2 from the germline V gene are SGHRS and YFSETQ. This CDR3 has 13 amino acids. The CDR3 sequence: CASSFGGAGELFF. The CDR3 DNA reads TGCGCCAGCAGCTTTGGGGGGGCCGGGGAGCTGTTTTTT.

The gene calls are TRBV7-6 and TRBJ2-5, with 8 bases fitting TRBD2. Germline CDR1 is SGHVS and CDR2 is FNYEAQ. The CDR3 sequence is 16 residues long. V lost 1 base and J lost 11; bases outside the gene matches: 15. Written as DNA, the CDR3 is TGTGCCAGCAGCTTAGGGAGCGGGAGAAGATACCGGGAGCAGTACTTC. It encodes CASSLGSGRRYREQYF.

CDR3 DNA: TGTGCCAGCAAGAGCTCGATGAACACTGAAGCTTTCTTT. Translated: CASKSSMNTEAFF. V is TRBV27 and J is TRBJ1-1, with D uncertain. The germline V gene encodes CDR1 MNHEY and CDR2 SMNVEV (reference sequence). There are 13 residues in the CDR3. The V end was cut by 7 bases, the J end by 0 bases, with 9 bases between.

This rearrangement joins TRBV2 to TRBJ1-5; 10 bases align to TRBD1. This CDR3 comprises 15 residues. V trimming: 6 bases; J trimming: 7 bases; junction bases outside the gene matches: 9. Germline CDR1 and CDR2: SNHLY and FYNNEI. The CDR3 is CASSWEGTGVQPQHF. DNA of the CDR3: TGTGCCAGCAGCTGGGAGGGGACAGGGGTCCAGCCCCAGCATTTT.

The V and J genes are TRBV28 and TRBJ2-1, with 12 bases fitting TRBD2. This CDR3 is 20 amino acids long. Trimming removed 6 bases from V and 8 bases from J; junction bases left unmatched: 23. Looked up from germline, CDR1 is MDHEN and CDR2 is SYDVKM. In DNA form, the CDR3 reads TGTGCCAGCAGCCGCTCTGGGATGGGTCTAGCGGGAGGGCCGAAGCATGAGCAGTTCTTC. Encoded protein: CASSRSGMGLAGGPKHEQFF.

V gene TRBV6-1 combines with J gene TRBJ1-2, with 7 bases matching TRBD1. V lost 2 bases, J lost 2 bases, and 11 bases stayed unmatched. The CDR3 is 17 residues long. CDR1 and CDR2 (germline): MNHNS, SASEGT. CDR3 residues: CASSESGTVGGNYGYTF. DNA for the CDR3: TGTGCCAGCAGTGAATCTGGGACAGTGGGTGGAAACTATGGCTACACCTTC.

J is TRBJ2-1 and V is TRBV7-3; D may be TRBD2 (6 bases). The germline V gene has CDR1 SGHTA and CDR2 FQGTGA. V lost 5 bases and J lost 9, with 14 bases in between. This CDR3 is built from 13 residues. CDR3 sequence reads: CASSRDLASEQFF. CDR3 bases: TGTGCCAGCAGCCGGGACTTGGCTAGTGAGCAGTTCTTC. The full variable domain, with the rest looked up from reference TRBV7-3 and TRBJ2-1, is GAGVSQTPSNKVTEKGKYVELRCDPISGHTALYWYRQSLGQGPEFLIYFQGTGAADDSGLPNDRFFAVRPEGSVSTLKIQRTERGDSAVYLCASSRDLASEQFFGPGTRLTVL.

The CDR3 nucleotides read TGCAGCGTTGAAGGACTAGCGAGGACAGATACGCAGTATTTT. As protein: CSVEGLARTDTQYF. The chain uses TRBV29-1 and TRBJ2-3; 8 positions match TRBD2. The CDR3 totals 14 residues. V shed 1 base and J 3 bases; nucleotides not matched to a gene: 3. CDR1 and CDR2 (germline): SQVTM, ANQGSEA.

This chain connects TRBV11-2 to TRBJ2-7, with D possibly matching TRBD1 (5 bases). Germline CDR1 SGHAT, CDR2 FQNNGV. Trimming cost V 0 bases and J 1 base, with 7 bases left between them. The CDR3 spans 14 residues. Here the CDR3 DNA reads TGTGCCAGCAGCTTAGATCGACAGTCCTACGAGCAGTACTTC. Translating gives CASSLDRQSYEQYF.

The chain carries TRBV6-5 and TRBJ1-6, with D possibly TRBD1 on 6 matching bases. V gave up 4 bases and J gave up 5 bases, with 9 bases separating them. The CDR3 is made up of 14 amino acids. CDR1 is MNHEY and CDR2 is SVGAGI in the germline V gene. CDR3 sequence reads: CASSFRDNNSPLHF. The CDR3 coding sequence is TGTGCCAGCAGTTTCCGGGACAATAATTCACCCCTCCACTTT.